The rows below give T cell receptor beta chains drawn from one sample of a study of OX40 agonist ivuxolimab in advanced cancers. Generated by immunoSEQ multiplex PCR, the TCRdb table keeps only in-frame clones and is missing some. Of just under 65,000 clones listed, approximately 90% are singletons. The source was CD4+ or CD8+ T cells sorted from blood, collected in a trial of the OX40 agonist ivuxolimab. The receptors were gathered from an adult with an advanced solid tumor such as melanoma, head and neck, liver or kidney cancer. CDR3s include the opening cysteine and the closing phenylalanine or tryptophan. A D gene is named only where the DNA matches it firmly. Some rows have no size entry. The others give once, few or many, or a class for an expanded clone.

abundance,v_gene,j_gene,d_gene,CDR3nt,CDR3aa
few,TRBV5-6,TRBJ1-2,TRBD1,TGTGCCAGCAGCCCCGGACAGGTAAAGGGCTACACCTTC,CASSPGQVKGYTF
.,TRBV28,TRBJ2-7,.,TGTGCCAGCAGTAGGACTGGGTTGGTGTACGAGCAGTACTTC,CASSRTGLVYEQYF
.,TRBV6-5,TRBJ1-2,.,TGTGCCAGCATGGGTAGTGGGGGCGCGGGAGGCTACACCTTC,CASMGSGGAGGYTF
.,TRBV10-1,TRBJ2-3,.,TGCGCCAGCAGTGATACGCTCTCAGATACGCAGTATTTT,CASSDTLSDTQYF
.,TRBV6-5,TRBJ1-2,.,TGTGCCAGCAGTTCCCTAGACAGCCCTGGCTACACCTTC,CASSSLDSPGYTF
.,TRBV28,TRBJ2-7,TRBD2,TGTGCCAGCAGCTTTTTACGGGCTAGCGGGAAAAAATACGAGCAGTACTTC,CASSFLRASGKKYEQYF
.,TRBV9,TRBJ2-5,.,TGTGCCAGCAGCGTAGAACCATCCTACCAAGAGACCCAGTACTTC,CASSVEPSYQETQYF
few,TRBV6-1,TRBJ1-5,.,TGTGCCAGCGCAACAGGGCCTTCTCAGCCCCAGCATTTT,CASATGPSQPQHF
.,TRBV18,TRBJ2-7,TRBD2,TGTGCCAGCTCACCACGGTCACTAGCGGGAGAAGGCTGGAGCTCCTACGAGCAGTACTTC,CASSPRSLAGEGWSSYEQYF
.,TRBV10-3,TRBJ1-2,.,TGTGCCATCAGTGGGTTGTTGGGGGCTTTAAGCTATGGCTACACCTTC,CAISGLLGALSYGYTF
.,TRBV4-1,TRBJ1-1,TRBD1,TGCGCCAGCAGCCCCCGGGACAGGACCCCGAACACTGAAGCTTTCTTT,CASSPRDRTPNTEAFF
.,TRBV7-6,TRBJ2-1,.,TGTGCCAGCAGCATCGGGACAATCACTGAGCAGTTCTTC,CASSIGTITEQFF
once,TRBV12-5,TRBJ2-5,.,TGTGCTAGTGGTTTGACCCCTGTGGGCGGTCAAGAGACCCAGTACTTC,CASGLTPVGGQETQYF
once,TRBV5-1,TRBJ1-5,.,TGCGCCAGCAGCTTGGGGGGGGGCGATCAGCCCCAGCATTTT,CASSLGGGDQPQHF
few,TRBV7-2,TRBJ1-5,TRBD1,TGTGCCAGCAGCATTTACCAGGGGGCGGTATGGCAGCCCCAGCATTTT,CASSIYQGAVWQPQHF
.,TRBV6-5,TRBJ1-2,TRBD1,TGTGCCAGCCAGACGGGACAGAAGAGGTTGGATGGCTACACCTTC,CASQTGQKRLDGYTF
.,TRBV5-8,TRBJ1-1,.,TGTGCCAGCAGCCCCGGGGCCCTGGGGGACACTGAAGCTTTCTTT,CASSPGALGDTEAFF
few,TRBV29-1,TRBJ1-1,.,TGCAGCGTTGTAGGGAACACTGAAGCTTTCTTT,CSVVGNTEAFF
few,TRBV18,TRBJ1-5,.,TGTGCCAGCTCACCACCGGGAGGTAGCAATCAGCCCCAGCATTTT,CASSPPGGSNQPQHF
.,TRBV6-5,TRBJ2-3,.,TGTGCCAGCAGTTACTTTGGGGCTGGCACAGATACGCAGTATTTT,CASSYFGAGTDTQYF
.,TRBV7-2,TRBJ2-7,.,TGTGCCAGCAGCTTAGGCTGGGGGCGGTACGAGCAGTACTTC,CASSLGWGRYEQYF
once,TRBV4-2,TRBJ2-2,TRBD2,TGTGCCAGCAGCCCCCCTAGCGGGAACACCGGGGAGCTGTTTTTT,CASSPPSGNTGELFF
.,TRBV5-8,TRBJ1-2,TRBD1,TGTGCCAGCAGCTTGGACCACAGGGGGCGAGGTGGCTACACCTTC,CASSLDHRGRGGYTF
.,TRBV27,TRBJ1-3,.,TGTGCCAGCAGTCCCCGACAGGACTCTGGAAACACCATATATTTT,CASSPRQDSGNTIYF
once,TRBV11-3,TRBJ2-7,TRBD1,TGTGCCAGCAGCTCGTCCCGGGACAGGGGTGAGTACTTC,CASSSSRDRGEYF
.,TRBV6-6,TRBJ1-1,.,TGTGCCAGCGGCAAGACAGGGAACACTGAAGCTTTCTTT,CASGKTGNTEAFF
.,TRBV19,TRBJ1-1,.,TGTGCCAGTAGTTCCCAGGAGGGAGGGACTGAAGCTTTCTTT,CASSSQEGGTEAFF
.,TRBV5-7,TRBJ1-2,TRBD1,TGTGCCAGCAGCGCGGGCCCCGGACAGGGGGTGGGCTACACCTTC,CASSAGPGQGVGYTF
.,TRBV25-1,TRBJ1-1,.,TGTGCCAGCCTCGGGTCTAGCGCTGAAGCTTTCTTT,CASLGSSAEAFF
.,TRBV7-9,TRBJ1-2,.,TGTGCCAGCAGCTTAGCCGCAGGGAACTATGGCTACACCTTC,CASSLAAGNYGYTF
.,TRBV7-6,TRBJ2-6,.,TGTGCCAGCAGCTTAGGGGCCTCTGGGGCCAACGTCCTGACTTTC,CASSLGASGANVLTF
.,TRBV11-3,TRBJ2-2,.,TGTGCCAGCAGCTTAGTCACAGCCACCGGGGAGCTGTTTTTT,CASSLVTATGELFF
.,TRBV7-3,TRBJ2-1,.,TGTGCCAGCAGCCCCGCCTCGTACAATGAGCAGTTCTTC,CASSPASYNEQFF
.,TRBV7-9,TRBJ2-7,.,TGTGCCAGCAGCCAAGTGGACGGCGAGCAGTACTTC,CASSQVDGEQYF
once,TRBV18,TRBJ2-7,TRBD1,TGTGCCAGCTCAAGGGACAGGGGGCCATACGAGCAGTACTTC,CASSRDRGPYEQYF
.,TRBV11-3,TRBJ1-1,.,TGTGCCAGCAGCTTAGCCCCGAGGGTGAACACTGAAGCTTTCTTT,CASSLAPRVNTEAFF
.,TRBV2,TRBJ2-4,.,TGTGCCAGCAGTGTTACGATACAAAACATTCAGTACTTC,CASSVTIQNIQYF
.,TRBV19,TRBJ1-2,.,TGTGCCAGTAGCGATCCCCAGGGTTTGGGTGGCTACACCTTC,CASSDPQGLGGYTF
.,TRBV6-5,TRBJ2-2,.,TGTGCCAGCAGTTGGGCGGGCCTGGGGACCGGGGAGCTGTTTTTT,CASSWAGLGTGELFF
.,TRBV5-1,TRBJ2-1,TRBD2,TGCGCCAGCAGCTTGGGCGGGAGGAGAAGCGATGAGCAGTTCTTC,CASSLGGRRSDEQFF
.,TRBV18,TRBJ2-7,.,TGTGCCAGCTCAGTTTCTGCGGACTCCTACGAGCAGTACTTC,CASSVSADSYEQYF
.,TRBV13,TRBJ2-5,TRBD1,TGTGCCAGCAGCAAAAGGGGGCAGGGAGAGACCCAGTACTTC,CASSKRGQGETQYF
.,TRBV2,TRBJ2-3,TRBD1,TGTGCCAGCAGTGTCCCGGGACAGGGGGCCCAATTTAGCACAGATACGCAGTATTTT,CASSVPGQGAQFSTDTQYF
.,TRBV18,TRBJ2-7,.,TGTGCCAGCTCACCATCTCGAGGCCCGGGCGAGCAGTACTTC,CASSPSRGPGEQYF
.,TRBV4-1,TRBJ2-1,.,TGCGCCAGCGCCACCGAGTTAGCCCAGTGGAATGAGCAGTTCTTC,CASATELAQWNEQFF
.,TRBV12-2,TRBJ1-5,.,TGTGCAAGTCGACCTTACAGGGAAGTTCATCAGCCCCAGCATTTT,CASRPYREVHQPQHF
.,TRBV2,TRBJ2-3,TRBD1,TGTGCCAGCGGTCGGGACAGGGGAACAGATACGCAGTATTTT,CASGRDRGTDTQYF
few,TRBV5-6,TRBJ1-3,.,TGTGCCAGCAGCAGACAGTCCTCTGGAAACACCATATATTTT,CASSRQSSGNTIYF
once,TRBV28,TRBJ2-6,.,TGTGCCAGTTTGCCACACTCTGGGGCCAACGTCCTGACTTTC,CASLPHSGANVLTF
.,TRBV9,TRBJ2-1,TRBD1,TGTGCCAGCAGCGTCCAAGGACAGGGGGCAGGTGAGCAGTTCTTC,CASSVQGQGAGEQFF
.,TRBV10-2,TRBJ2-1,.,TGCGCCAGCAGTGGTGGACAGCACTACAATGAGCAGTTCTTC,CASSGGQHYNEQFF